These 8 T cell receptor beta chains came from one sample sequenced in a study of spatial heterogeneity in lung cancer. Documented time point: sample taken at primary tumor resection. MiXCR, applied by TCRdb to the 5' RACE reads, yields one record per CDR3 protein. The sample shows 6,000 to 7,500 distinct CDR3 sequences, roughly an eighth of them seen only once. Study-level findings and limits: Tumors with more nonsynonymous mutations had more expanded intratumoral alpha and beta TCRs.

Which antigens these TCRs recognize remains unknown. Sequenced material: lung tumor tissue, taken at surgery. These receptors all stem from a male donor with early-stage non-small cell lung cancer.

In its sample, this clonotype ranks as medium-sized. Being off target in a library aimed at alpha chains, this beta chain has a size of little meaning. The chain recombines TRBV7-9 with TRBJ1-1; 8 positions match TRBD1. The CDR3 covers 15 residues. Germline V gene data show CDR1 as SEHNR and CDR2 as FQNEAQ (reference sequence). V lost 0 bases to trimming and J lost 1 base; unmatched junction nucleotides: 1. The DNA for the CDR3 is TGTGCCAGCAGCTTAGCAACAGGGGGGAACACTGAAGCTTTCTTT. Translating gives CASSLATGGNTEAFF.

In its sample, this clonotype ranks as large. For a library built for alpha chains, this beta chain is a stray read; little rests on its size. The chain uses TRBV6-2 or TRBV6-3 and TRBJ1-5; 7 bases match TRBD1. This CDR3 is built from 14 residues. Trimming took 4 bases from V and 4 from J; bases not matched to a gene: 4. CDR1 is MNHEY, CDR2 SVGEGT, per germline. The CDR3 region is CASSSWDSNQPQHF. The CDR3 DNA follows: TGTGCCAGCAGTTCTTGGGACAGTAATCAGCCCCAGCATTTT.

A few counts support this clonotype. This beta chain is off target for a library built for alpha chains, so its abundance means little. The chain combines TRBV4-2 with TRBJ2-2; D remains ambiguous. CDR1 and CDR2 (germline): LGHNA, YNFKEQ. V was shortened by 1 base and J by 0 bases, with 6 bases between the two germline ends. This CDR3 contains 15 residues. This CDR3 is CASSQGVSNTGELFF. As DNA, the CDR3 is TGTGCCAGCAGCCAAGGTGTCTCGAACACCGGGGAGCTGTTTTTT.

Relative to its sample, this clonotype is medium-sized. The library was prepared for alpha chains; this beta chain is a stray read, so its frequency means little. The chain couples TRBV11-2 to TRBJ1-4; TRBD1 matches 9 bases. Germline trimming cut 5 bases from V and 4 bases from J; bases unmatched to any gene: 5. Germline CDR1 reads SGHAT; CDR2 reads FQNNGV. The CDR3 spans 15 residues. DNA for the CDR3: TGTGCCAGCAGCCTACAGGGGGCCGGTAATGAAAAACTGTTTTTT. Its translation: CASSLQGAGNEKLFF.

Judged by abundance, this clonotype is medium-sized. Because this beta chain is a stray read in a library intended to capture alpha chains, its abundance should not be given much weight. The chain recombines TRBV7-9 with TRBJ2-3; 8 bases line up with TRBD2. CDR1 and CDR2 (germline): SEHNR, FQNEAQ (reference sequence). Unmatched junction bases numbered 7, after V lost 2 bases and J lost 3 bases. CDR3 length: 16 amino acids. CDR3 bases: TGTGCCAGCAGCTTATCAGGAGCGGGAGAGACAGATACGCAGTATTTT. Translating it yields CASSLSGAGETDTQYF. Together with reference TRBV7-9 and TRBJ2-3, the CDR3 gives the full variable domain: DTGVSQNPRHKITKRGQNVTFRCDPISEHNRLYWYRQTLGQGPEFLTYFQNEAQLEKSRLLSDRFSAERPKGSFSTLEIQRTEQGDSAMYLCASSLSGAGETDTQYFGPGTRLTVL.

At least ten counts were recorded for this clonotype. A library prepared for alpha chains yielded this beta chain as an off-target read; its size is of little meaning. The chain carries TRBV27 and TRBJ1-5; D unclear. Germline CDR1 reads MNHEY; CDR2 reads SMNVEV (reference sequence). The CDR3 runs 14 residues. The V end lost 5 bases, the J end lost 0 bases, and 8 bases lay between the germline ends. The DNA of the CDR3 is TGTGCCAGCAGTCACCGGGATAGCAATCAGCCCCAGCATTTT. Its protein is CASSHRDSNQPQHF.

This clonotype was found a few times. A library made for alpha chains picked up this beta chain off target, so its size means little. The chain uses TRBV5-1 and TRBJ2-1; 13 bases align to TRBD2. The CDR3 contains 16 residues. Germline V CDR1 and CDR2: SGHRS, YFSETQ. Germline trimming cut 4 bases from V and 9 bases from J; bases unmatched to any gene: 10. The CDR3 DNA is TGCGCCAGCAGCGGGGGACTAGCGGGGTTTAGTGGTGAGCAGTTCTTC. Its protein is CASSGGLAGFSGEQFF.

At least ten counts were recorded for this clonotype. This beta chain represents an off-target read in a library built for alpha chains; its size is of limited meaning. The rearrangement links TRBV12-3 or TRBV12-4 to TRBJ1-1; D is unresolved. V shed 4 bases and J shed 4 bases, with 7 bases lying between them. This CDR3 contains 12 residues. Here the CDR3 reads CASSSETTEAFF. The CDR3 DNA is TGTGCCAGCAGTTCCGAGACCACTGAAGCTTTCTTT.